These 22 T cell receptor beta chains were all obtained from the same sample, sequenced in a study of radiation and T cells in renal cell carcinoma. Time point: baseline pretreatment blood. The treatment was: 15 Gy SBRT to primary tumor, nephrectomy 4 weeks later. TCRdb's table, derived via immunoSEQ multiplex PCR, lists solely in-frame clones and lacks some. In the table there are 110,000 to 150,000 clones, less than 90% of which are singletons. The sequences come from blood, collected from a patient whose treatment included radiotherapy and nephrectomy. These receptors all stem from a woman aged 50 to 60 with renal cell carcinoma.

This clone showed up just a few times. V usage is TRBV6-4 and J usage is TRBJ2-3; unclear D gene. The CDR3 contains 14 residues. Per the germline V gene, CDR1 is MRHNA and CDR2 is SNTAGT. V lost 0 bases to trimming and J lost 4 bases, with 8 bases between them. This chain's CDR3 is CASSDSSPADTQYF. CDR3 sequence (DNA): TGTGCCAGCAGTGACTCTTCCCCAGCAGATACGCAGTATTTT.

This clone was counted once. The chain carries TRBV19 and TRBJ2-7; 15 nucleotides line up with TRBD2. The CDR3 consists of 13 residues. Trimming removed 7 bases from V and 7 bases from J; junction bases left unmatched: 2. Germline V lookup: CDR1 LNHDA, CDR2 SQIVND (reference sequence). The CDR3, as DNA: TGTGCCAGTACCGGACTAGCGGGAGGGGAGCAGTACTTC. Residues: CASTGLAGGEQYF.

The chain couples TRBV7-2 to TRBJ1-3; the match to TRBD1 covers 9 bases. V trimming: 5 bases; J trimming: 2 bases; junction bases outside the gene matches: 13. The CDR3 is made up of 18 amino acids. CDR1 and CDR2 (germline): SGHTA, FQGNSA. CDR3: CASSPTGGTTRPGNTIYF. CDR3 sequence (DNA): TGTGCCAGCAGCCCGACAGGGGGGACAACTCGCCCTGGAAACACCATATATTTT. The complete variable domain, with remaining parts taken from reference TRBV7-2 and TRBJ1-3, reads GAGVSQSPSNKVTEKGKDVELRCDPISGHTALYWYRQSLGQGLEFLIYFQGNSAPDKSGLPSDRFSAERTGGSVSTLTIQRTQQEDSAVYLCASSPTGGTTRPGNTIYFGEGSWLTVV.

V is TRBV7-8 and J is TRBJ1-5; D is perhaps TRBD1 (5 bases). Per germline, CDR1 SGHVS and CDR2 FQNEAQ. The length of the CDR3 is 14 residues. V was shortened by 3 bases and J by 0 bases, with 6 bases between the two germline ends. The CDR3 loop reads CASSLTDSNQPQHF. CDR3 in DNA: TGTGCCAGCAGCTTGACAGATAGCAATCAGCCCCAGCATTTT.

The sample holds one count of this clone. J is TRBJ1-5 and V is TRBV6-1; TRBD1 matches at 8 bases. Per the germline V gene, CDR1 is MNHNS and CDR2 is SASEGT. V shed 4 bases, J shed 7 bases, and the junction held 9 bases outside the gene matches. This CDR3 comprises 15 residues. The CDR3: CASSGPTGARQPQHF. CDR3 in DNA: TGTGCCAGCAGTGGCCCGACAGGGGCTAGACAGCCCCAGCATTTT.

The chain has TRBV9 and TRBJ2-1; 8 nucleotides agree with TRBD2. The germline gives CDR1 SGDLS, CDR2 YYNGEE. The CDR3 extends over 15 amino acids. The trim removed 2 bases at V and 0 bases at J, leaving 1 base unmatched. CDR3 sequence reads: CASSVSGGSYNEQFF. The CDR3 DNA reads TGTGCCAGCAGCGTCAGCGGGGGCTCCTACAATGAGCAGTTCTTC.

This clone was seen a single time. V gene TRBV6-5 combines with J gene TRBJ2-7, with 9 bases identical to TRBD1. The trim removed 6 bases at V and 6 bases at J, leaving 6 bases unmatched. The CDR3 covers 13 residues. Germline lookup yields CDR1 MNHEY and CDR2 SVGAGI. The CDR3: CASRRQGVAEQYF. In DNA form, the CDR3 reads TGTGCCAGCAGGCGACAGGGGGTGGCCGAGCAGTACTTC.

CDR3 nucleotide sequence: TGTGCCAGCAGCGACCGGGAGAAGAAACTGTTTTTT. Translating it yields CASSDREKKLFF. The rearrangement joins TRBV2 to TRBJ1-4; D is unclear. The CDR3 sequence is 12 residues long. Germline V gives CDR1 SNHLY, CDR2 FYNNEI. V gave up 6 bases and J gave up 11 bases, with 13 bases separating them. Using reference TRBV2 and TRBJ1-4 for the parts outside the CDR3, the full variable domain is EPEVTQTPSHQVTQMGQEVILRCVPISNHLYFYWYRQILGQKVEFLVSFYNNEISEKSEIFDDQFSVERPDGSNFTLKIRSTKLEDSAMYFCASSDREKKLFFGSGTQLSVL.

This clone has only a few counts. The chain combines TRBV2 with TRBJ1-4; no clear D. Germline-derived CDR1 and CDR2 are SNHLY and FYNNEI. CDR3 length: 11 residues. Trimming removed 2 bases from V and 7 bases from J, with 2 bases in between. CDR3 coding DNA: TGTGCCAGCAGTGAAATTGAAAAACTGTTTTTT. It translates to CASSEIEKLFF.

This chain links TRBV6-5 with TRBJ2-5; TRBD2 matches at 7 bases. V was clipped by 6 bases and J by 2 bases; unmatched bases: 6. Per germline, CDR1 MNHEY and CDR2 SVGAGI. The CDR3 has 14 residues. The DNA of the CDR3 is TGTGCCAGCAGCCCCAGGGAGGGTCAAGAGACCCAGTACTTC. This gives the protein CASSPREGQETQYF.

The CDR3 DNA follows: TGCGCCAGCAGCTTGGGAGGGGGGGACCAAGAGACCCAGTACTTC. Its translation: CASSLGGGDQETQYF. This sequence joins TRBV5-1 and TRBJ2-5, with a tentative D call TRBD2 (7 bases). The CDR3 has 15 residues. Germline CDR1 SGHRS, CDR2 YFSETQ. The V gene lost 0 bases and the J gene lost 0 bases, with 9 bases spanning the gap. Using reference TRBV5-1 and TRBJ2-5 for the parts outside the CDR3, the full variable domain is KAGVTQTPRYLIKTRGQQVTLSCSPISGHRSVSWYQQTPGQGLQFLFEYFSETQRNKGNFPGRFSGRQFSNSRSEMNVSTLELGDSALYLCASSLGGGDQETQYFGPGTRLLVL.

In its sample, this clone was seen a few times. CDR3 DNA: TGTGCCAGCCTCCCCCGGTGGAACACTGAAGCTTTCTTT. This sequence encodes CASLPRWNTEAFF. The chain has TRBV11-2 and TRBJ1-1; no clear D. V lost 8 bases and J 1 base, leaving 11 bases between the germline ends. Germline values: CDR1 SGHAT, CDR2 FQNNGV. The CDR3 has 13 amino acids. The variable domain in full, completed from reference TRBV11-2 and TRBJ1-1, reads EAGVAQSPRYKIIEKRQSVAFWCNPISGHATLYWYQQILGQGPKLLIQFQNNGVVDDSQLPKDRFSAERLKGVDSTLKIQPAKLEDSAVYLCASLPRWNTEAFFGQGTRLTVV.

The chain recombines TRBV7-9 with TRBJ2-7, with 10 bases matching TRBD2. Germline loops: CDR1 SEHNR, CDR2 FQNEAQ (reference sequence). J gave up 1 base and V 5 bases, and 8 bases lay outside the gene matches. The length of the CDR3 is 16 residues. The CDR3 reads CASSPISGGWSYEQYF. CDR3 nucleotide sequence: TGTGCCAGCAGCCCCATTAGCGGGGGGTGGTCCTACGAGCAGTACTTC.

This CDR3 reads CASIRTGLGASGNTIYF. CDR3 DNA sequence: TGTGCCAGCATAAGGACAGGGTTGGGGGCCTCTGGAAACACCATATATTTT. This rearrangement joins TRBV28 to TRBJ1-3, with 8 bases fitting TRBD1. V gave up 7 bases and J gave up 0 bases; unmatched junction bases: 11. From germline, CDR1 is MDHEN and CDR2 SYDVKM. CDR3 length equals 17 residues.

The gene calls are TRBV9 and TRBJ1-6, with D possibly being TRBD1 (6 bases). Germline loops: CDR1 SGDLS, CDR2 YYNGEE. This CDR3 spans 16 amino acids. V was pared by 0 bases and J by 4 bases, with 11 bases between. The CDR3: CASSVEGGLYNSPLHF. The CDR3 DNA is TGTGCCAGCAGCGTAGAAGGGGGATTGTATAATTCACCCCTCCACTTT.

Only one count was recorded for this clone. The chain employs TRBV19 and TRBJ2-2, with 8 bases lining up with TRBD1. The germline V gene has CDR1 LNHDA and CDR2 SQIVND (reference sequence). The CDR3 is made up of 14 amino acids. The V segment lost 10 bases and the J segment 7 bases; nucleotides outside the gene matches: 11. CDR3 in DNA: TGTGCCACCAGCCCGGACAGGGAGTACGGGGAGCTGTTTTTT. It codes for CATSPDREYGELFF. Full variable domain (rest looked up from reference TRBV19 and TRBJ2-2): DGGITQSPKYLFRKEGQNVTLSCEQNLNHDAMYWYRQDPGQGLRLIYYSQIVNDFQKGDIAEGYSVSREKKESFPLTVTSAQKNPTAFYLCATSPDREYGELFFGEGSRLTVL.

This clone turned up a few times. The CDR3 loop reads CASSLGTKDQPQHF. The DNA of the CDR3 is TGTGCCAGCAGCTTGGGGACAAAAGATCAGCCCCAGCATTTT. The gene calls are TRBV5-6 and TRBJ1-5, with D perhaps matching TRBD1 (5 bases). Trimming took off 0 bases at V and 5 bases at J, with 9 bases between the two ends. The CDR3 covers 14 residues. CDR1 and CDR2 (germline): SGHDT, YYEEEE.

The rearrangement joins TRBV7-2 to TRBJ1-1; weak D call: TRBD1 (6 bases). V lost 4 bases and J lost 6, with 12 bases in between. Germline assignment: CDR1 SGHTA and CDR2 FQGNSA. The CDR3 extends over 13 amino acids. CDR3 protein: CASSYWDTAEAFF. The CDR3 DNA reads TGTGCCAGCAGCTACTGGGACACCGCTGAAGCTTTCTTT.

This clone was seen a handful of times. The CDR3 protein is CASSESGGGYTF. CDR3 DNA: TGTGCCAGCAGTGAATCGGGTGGGGGCTACACCTTC. The V call is TRBV25-1, the J call TRBJ1-2, with unresolved D. There are 12 residues in the CDR3. V was clipped by 1 base and J by 8 bases, with 8 bases between them. Germline V lookup: CDR1 MGHDK, CDR2 SYGVNS.

The V call is TRBV7-2, the J call TRBJ2-3; TRBD2 aligns across 14 bases. The CDR3 contains 15 residues. Germline values: CDR1 SGHTA, CDR2 FQGNSA. V trimming: 5 bases; J trimming: 6 bases; junction bases outside the gene matches: 4. CDR3 DNA sequence: TGTGCCAGCAGCACGGGACTAGCGGGAGTGGATACGCAGTATTTT. Its translation is CASSTGLAGVDTQYF.

J is TRBJ1-2 and V is TRBV9; 7 bases are a match to TRBD1. Germline loops: CDR1 SGDLS, CDR2 YYNGEE. J was trimmed by 1 base and V by 3 bases; bases with no gene match: 6. The CDR3 runs to 15 residues. Here the CDR3 reads CASSAGTDLNYGYTF. The CDR3 DNA is TGTGCCAGCAGCGCCGGGACAGACCTTAACTATGGCTACACCTTC.

The chain recombines TRBV5-1 with TRBJ2-5, with a weak D call TRBD2 (6 bases). Germline values: CDR1 SGHRS, CDR2 YFSETQ. The CDR3 is 12 amino acids. V lost 0 bases, J lost 12 bases, and 12 bases lay in between. The CDR3 DNA follows: TGCGCCAGCAGCTTGGATCGCGGGGCGGAGTACTTC. The encoded protein is CASSLDRGAEYF.